This paragraph reports one T cell receptor beta chain. This clone was picked up one time. This receptor's antigen is unknown. The sample holds no much larger clone one base away, and base qualities are not on file. Participants in the prospective study were aged roughly 18 to 90 years, lived in 20 to 30 United States geographic areas, and enrolled through a virtual design. Cohort assignment in the prospective study relied on participant-reported clinical history from a screening survey and a study questionnaire. ImmuneRACE Cohort 3 recovered participants were defined by two consecutive negative NP/OP PCR tests, healthcare professional clearance, or symptom resolution. In the prospective study, whole blood, serum and a nasopharyngeal or oropharyngeal swab were collected from each participant by mobile phlebotomists. Prospective study participants could optionally give additional blood draws and questionnaires over an approximately two-month period. Blood samples from the prospective study were shipped frozen or at room temperature prior to DNA extraction.

This sample is drawn from a study of blood T cell repertoires in COVID-19 (TCRdb year 2020). Regarding the complete study: Collaborator samples came from the United States, Italy and Spain and covered acute and convalescent phases of COVID-19. The prospective study material was composed of cDNA or gDNA derived from T cells, B-cell-depleted T cells, or PBMCs. The dataset comprised deeply sampled blood TCRbeta repertoires from subjects exposed to, actively infected with, or recovered from COVID-19. The repertoires were released in a freely available public database meant as a resource for research on the immune response to SARS-CoV-2. Samples were obtained from the ongoing ImmuneRACE study (first 160 participants) and from some 1,200 subjects provided by 6 global collaborators. Sample metadata almost always included a de-identified subject ID, COVID-19 status, age in years and sex. Where HLA class I and class II types were available, the types were taken from metadata supplied by the sample provider, not from assay-based typing. The paper's findings and limits, for the study overall: The quantity of clinical and demographic metadata differed by source and by participant and was supplied without curation.

TCRbeta CDR3 regions were amplified from genomic DNA by means of the immunoSEQ Assay, a bias-controlled multiplex PCR. In the authors' own workflow: Within the assay, amplification of reference gene primers was used to estimate how many nucleated cells each sample contained. To quantify the absolute abundance of each unique TCRbeta CDR3 rearrangement, sequence reads were collapsed and filtered. For each sample, productive Simpson clonality was calculated as the square root of Simpson's diversity index across productive rearrangements. TCRdb limited this immuneACCESS table to in-frame rearrangements with V and J called. A share of clones is missing; checked studies link under half to unresolved V genes, and the rest is unexplained. V, J and clone size were drawn from that table, and D and trimming were deduced from the DNA. For this sample the table gives about 300,000 clones, of which roughly nine tenths were detected only once. Clones ranked in the top ten supply about 1.7% of the sample.

The source material was PBMCs or T cells enriched from blood (not recorded which). The sequence was collected from a woman between 40 and 55 years old who had recovered from COVID-19.

The CDR3 reads CATSRSGQNYEQYF. The sequence in DNA is TGTGCCACCAGCAGATCGGGACAGAACTACGAGCAGTACTTC. The chain uses TRBV15 and TRBJ2-7, with 7 central nucleotides matching TRBD1. Inclusive of the bounding cysteine and phenylalanine, the CDR3 is 14 residues long. Just the 42-base CDR3 DNA is kept, in frame starting at base 1. CDR1 and CDR2 are drawn from the germline V gene (reference sequence): LNHNV, YYDKDF. Relative to germline, V is missing 2 bases and J is missing 3 bases, with 4 bases of the junction outside any gene match.